One and the same sample provided the 14 T cell receptor beta chains below, sequenced in a study of molecular identifiers for immune sequencing clone quantification (dated by TCRdb to the late 2010s). Receptor amplification or capture employed PCR. The instrument given in TCRdb is NextSeq 500. TCRdb trimmed public reads at Q25 via fastp, called clones via MiXCR and kept in-frame beta chains. Rows with one shared CDR3 protein collapse into an entry with the most common genes and DNA. In this sample the table shows about half a million distinct CDR3 sequences, approximately 25% of which occur a single time. In total, the top ten clones hold around 0.79% of the sample. Sequencing used naive CD8+ T cells from blood, with Jurkat cell RNA spiked in. The cell subset or site label on this specimen signifies: FACS-sorted CD8+CD4-CCR7+CD45RA+ naive T cells. The receptors were sampled from a human donor in good health. Some libraries in this study had Jurkat cell RNA spiked in.

Concerning this clonotype: The junction departs from the called germline gene at one end, perhaps through a read error. J is TRBJ1-2 and V is TRBV12-3 or TRBV12-4; no definite D call. The CDR3 loop spans 16 amino acids. CDR3 sequence reads: CAGSLGLGRPNYGYTF. In DNA form, the CDR3 reads TGTGCCGGCAGTTTAGGGTTGGGCCGCCCGAACTATGGCTACACCTTC.

The chain has TRBV12-3 or TRBV12-4 and TRBJ1-1; 8 bases agree with TRBD1. V lost 9 bases, J lost 5 bases, and 8 bases stayed unmatched. The CDR3 covers 13 residues. The CDR3 loop is CASLQGGTTEAFF. CDR3 nucleotides: TGTGCCAGTTTACAGGGGGGGACGACTGAAGCTTTCTTT.

There are many counts of this clonotype. This chain links TRBV6-5 with TRBJ1-5, with TRBD1 matching 7 bases. Germline V gene data show CDR1 as MNHEY and CDR2 as SVGAGI. V lost 6 bases and J lost 0; bases outside the gene matches: 5. CDR3 length equals 15 residues. CDR3 region: CASSSGTASNQPQHF. DNA for the CDR3: TGTGCCAGCAGCTCTGGGACAGCTAGCAATCAGCCCCAGCATTTT.

The rearrangement uses TRBV4-3 and TRBJ2-5, with a weak D call TRBD2 (6 bases). The CDR3 covers 17 residues. V was trimmed by 0 bases and J by 4 bases, leaving 18 bases between them. The germline gives CDR1 LGHNA, CDR2 YSLEER. The CDR3 coding sequence is TGCGCCAGCAGCCAAGATAGGGGCGGGGTTCTTCGAGAGACCCAGTACTTC. Its translation: CASSQDRGGVLRETQYF.

This clonotype was counted between two and nine times. The CDR3 does not close with the conserved phenylalanine or tryptophan, likely indicating a read error. The gene calls are TRBV7-9 and TRBJ2-2, with D unclear. Germline CDR1 SEHNR, CDR2 FQNEAQ (reference sequence). The CDR3 has 16 amino acids. V lost 0 bases, J lost 2 bases, and 10 bases lay in between. This CDR3 is CASSLARGANTGELFV. CDR3 DNA: TGTGCCAGCAGCTTAGCCCGCGGCGCCAACACCGGGGAGCTGTTTGTT.

The chain is built from TRBV3-1 and TRBJ1-4; D unresolved. Germline-derived CDR1 and CDR2 are LGHDT and YNNKEL (reference sequence). Trimming removed 4 bases at V and 3 bases at J, with 12 bases between. The CDR3 length is 15 residues. For the CDR3, the DNA is TGTGCCAGCAGCCTAGATCGGGATCCTAATGAAAAACTGTTTTTT. Protein product: CASSLDRDPNEKLFF.

The sample holds many counts of this clonotype. V usage is TRBV3-1 and J usage is TRBJ2-3; TRBD1 agrees at 7 bases. Germline V gene sequence: CDR1 LGHDT, CDR2 YNNKEL (reference sequence). The CDR3 covers 16 residues. The ends lost 2 bases at V and 2 bases at J; junction bases unmatched: 7. CDR3 in amino acids: CASSQSTGDPTDTQYF. DNA for the CDR3: TGTGCCAGCAGCCAAAGTACAGGGGACCCCACAGATACGCAGTATTTT.

The rearrangement joins TRBV5-1 to TRBJ1-4; maybe TRBD1 (6 bases). Germline CDR1 SGHRS, CDR2 YFSETQ. This CDR3 contains 16 residues. V was cut by 4 bases and J by 3 bases, with 16 bases left in between. The CDR3 bases are TGCGCCAGCAGCGATCAGGGGATGATGTCTAATGAAAAACTGTTTTTT. Protein sequence: CASSDQGMMSNEKLFF.

The chain combines TRBV2 with TRBJ2-7, with 8 bases that match TRBD1. Trimming cost V 1 base and J 3 bases; bases outside gene matches: 2. The CDR3 spans 14 residues. The germline CDR1 and CDR2 sequences are SNHLY and FYNNEI. The CDR3 sequence: CASSEVTGVYEQYF. The CDR3 nucleotides read TGTGCCAGCAGTGAAGTGACAGGGGTCTACGAGCAGTACTTC.

Comment on this clonotype: Because it lacks the conserved phenylalanine or tryptophan at the end, this CDR3 is likely a read error. The chain couples TRBV3-1 to TRBJ2-1, with D unclear. Germline lookup yields CDR1 LGHDT and CDR2 YNNKEL (reference sequence). V was pared by 6 bases and J by 1 base, with 16 bases between. The CDR3 spans 16 residues. CDR3 in DNA: TGTGCCAGCAGTCCAACCCCAATCCGGTCCTACAATGAGCAGTTCCTC. This translates into CASSPTPIRSYNEQFL.

Regarding this clonotype: A junction end diverges from the germline sequence, so it may reflect a read error. The chain combines TRBV7-9 with TRBJ2-7; TRBD1 is a possible D gene (5 bases). The CDR3 is 12 amino acids. Germline V gene data show CDR1 as SEHNR and CDR2 as FQNEAQ (reference sequence). The CDR3 sequence: CASGLTVSEQYF. CDR3 DNA sequence: TGTGCCAGCGGCTTGACAGTGTCCGAGCAGTACTTC.

This clonotype has just a few counts. The V call is TRBV9, the J call TRBJ2-2; a weak D match, TRBD1 (5 bases). The CDR3 consists of 17 residues. The V and J ends lost 1 base and 2 bases respectively, with 15 bases between them. Germline CDR1 reads SGDLS; CDR2 reads YYNGEE. The CDR3 DNA follows: TGTGCCAGCAGCGTACCTCTTCAGGGATCAAACACCGGGGAGCTGTTTTTT. Amino acids: CASSVPLQGSNTGELFF.

V gene TRBV19 combines with J gene TRBJ1-5; the D is unclear. Germline lookup yields CDR1 LNHDA and CDR2 SQIVND (reference sequence). The V end was cut by 1 base, the J end by 4 bases, with 14 bases between. CDR3 length equals 16 residues. The CDR3 DNA sequence: TGTGCCAGTAGTATAGCAGGCAGGATGGGTAATCAGCCCCAGCATTTT. Translating gives CASSIAGRMGNQPQHF.

This clonotype was recorded a few times. The rearrangement links TRBV2 to TRBJ2-3; D may be TRBD1 (5 bases). CDR3 length: 15 amino acids. CDR1 and CDR2 (germline): SNHLY, FYNNEI. The V end was cut by 3 bases, the J end by 2 bases, with 12 bases between. The CDR3 sequence is CASSDVTGFTDTQYF. CDR3 DNA: TGTGCCAGCAGTGATGTAACAGGATTCACAGATACGCAGTATTTT.